This T cell receptor (beta chain) was identified during a study of blood T cell repertoires in COVID-19. Background on the study: Material from acute and convalescent COVID-19 was sourced from the United States, Italy and Spain.

The CDR3 is made up of 16 amino acids. Germline V gene data show CDR1 as SGHTA and CDR2 as FQGNSA. V shed 3 bases and J shed 2 bases, with 14 bases lying between them. As originally analysed: Reference gene primer amplification gave nucleated cell count estimates. Measured with immunoSEQ multiplex PCR; TCRdb has only the in-frame clones, and not every one. V and J calls and clone size are as listed in that table; D and trimming were resolved from the DNA. The sample has hundreds of thousands of clones; about nine tenths are singletons. The sequenced sample consisted of peripheral blood. The source is a woman aged 25-40 years with active or convalescent COVID-19. The rearrangement joins TRBV7-2 to TRBJ2-1; D perhaps matches TRBD2 (6 bases). CDR3 nucleotides: TGTGCCAGCAGCTTCTTCGAACTAGCTCCCTACAATGAGCAGTTCTTC. Translation gives CASSFFELAPYNEQFF.